This passage covers 20 T cell receptor beta chains from one sample sequenced in a study of cytomegalovirus exposure and HLA in healthy donors. The PCR employed 60 Vbeta primers together with 13 Jbeta primers. Profiling relied on immunoSEQ multiplex PCR, and the TCRdb table lists in-frame clones only, not all of them. The sample records about 130,000 clones, around 63% being singletons. The sample taken for sequencing was PBMCs. The receptors stem from a human donor in good health.

V and J are TRBV15 and TRBJ1-5; TRBD1 is a possible D gene (5 bases). Deletions cut 3 bases from V and 6 bases from J, with 9 bases between. The CDR3 consists of 13 residues. CDR1 is LNHNV and CDR2 is YYDKDF in the germline V gene (reference sequence). The CDR3 DNA is TGTGCCACCAGCAGGCCGGGGGGTCAGCCCCAGCATTTT. Protein product: CATSRPGGQPQHF. Filled out from reference TRBV15 and TRBJ1-5, the complete variable domain reads DAMVIQNPRYQVTQFGKPVTLSCSQTLNHNVMYWYQQKSSQAPKLLFHYYDKDFNNEADTPDNFQSRRPNTSFCFLDIRSPGLGDTAMYLCATSRPGGQPQHFGDGTRLSIL.

This chain connects TRBV9 to TRBJ2-2; 8 bases are shared with TRBD2. J was trimmed by 5 bases and V by 0 bases; bases with no gene match: 6. The CDR3 is 16 amino acids. Germline-derived CDR1 and CDR2 are SGDLS and YYNGEE. The CDR3 region is CASSVEAGVGTGELFF. The CDR3 coding sequence is TGTGCCAGCAGCGTAGAAGCGGGAGTAGGTACCGGGGAGCTGTTTTTT.

The V and J genes are TRBV5-6 and TRBJ2-2; 8 bases match TRBD2. Germline CDR1 is SGHDT and CDR2 is YYEEEE. The CDR3 loop spans 17 amino acids. The J segment lost 5 bases and the V segment lost 0 bases, leaving 9 bases of the junction unmatched. The DNA of the CDR3 is TGTGCCAGCAGCTTGGGGTCGGGAGCGGGAGAAACCGGGGAGCTGTTTTTT. Translating gives CASSLGSGAGETGELFF.

The rearrangement joins TRBV28 to TRBJ2-7, with D possibly matching TRBD1 (5 bases). The V gene's germline CDR1 is MDHEN and CDR2 SYDVKM. V dropped 7 bases and J dropped 5 bases, with 9 bases sitting between them. The CDR3 spans 11 residues. DNA of the CDR3: TGTGCCAGCACCACAGGTAACGAGCAGTACTTC. As protein: CASTTGNEQYF.

V gene TRBV2 combines with J gene TRBJ2-2, with 11 bases aligning to TRBD1. V shed 6 bases and J 4 bases; nucleotides not matched to a gene: 4. Looked up from germline, CDR1 is SNHLY and CDR2 is FYNNEI. The CDR3 length is 15 residues. The CDR3 DNA reads TGTGCCAGCAGGTCCGGGACAGGGGGCACCGGGGAGCTGTTTTTT. As protein: CASRSGTGGTGELFF.

The chain carries TRBV18 and TRBJ2-1; 7 positions agree with TRBD2. The CDR3 runs 15 residues. J lost 4 bases, V lost 2 bases, and 5 bases had no gene match. CDR1 KGHSH and CDR2 LQKENI come from the germline V gene. The CDR3 is CASSPLTSRYNEQFF. The CDR3 DNA is TGTGCCAGCTCACCATTGACTAGCAGATACAATGAGCAGTTCTTC.

This sequence joins TRBV6-1 and TRBJ2-4; 7 nucleotides align to TRBD2. V lost 5 bases to trimming and J lost 8 bases; unmatched junction nucleotides: 6. The CDR3 loop spans 13 amino acids. Germline lookup yields CDR1 MNHNS and CDR2 SASEGT. The CDR3 bases are TGTGCCAGCAGTCGGGACTACCAGGACATTCAGTACTTC. It yields the protein CASSRDYQDIQYF.

The V call is TRBV5-5, the J call TRBJ2-3; TRBD2 matches at 7 bases. This CDR3 is built from 15 residues. CDR1 and CDR2 from the germline V gene are SGHKS and YYEKEE (reference sequence). With V trimmed by 0 bases and J by 3 bases, 4 bases remained unmatched. In DNA form, the CDR3 reads TGTGCCAGCAGCTTGGGGGGAGGGCCAACAGATACGCAGTATTTT. It yields the protein CASSLGGGPTDTQYF.

This clone was found a few times. This chain joins TRBV9 and TRBJ2-1, with 11 nucleotides matching TRBD2. Germline V gene data show CDR1 as SGDLS and CDR2 as YYNGEE. The V gene end was trimmed by 0 bases and the J gene end by 9 bases; junction bases not matched to a gene: 8. There are 16 residues in the CDR3. CDR3 amino acids: CASSVEGSGRAAEQFF. DNA of the CDR3: TGTGCCAGCAGCGTAGAGGGTAGCGGGAGGGCCGCTGAGCAGTTCTTC.

The chain is built from TRBV6-1 and TRBJ1-6; D unresolved. V lost 5 bases and J 8 bases, leaving 4 bases between the germline ends. Looked up from germline, CDR1 is MNHNS and CDR2 is SASEGT. The CDR3 loop spans 11 amino acids. CDR3 sequence (DNA): TGTGCCAGCAGTCTCTATTCACCCCTCCACTTT. Protein sequence: CASSLYSPLHF.

This clone has more than one count but fewer than ten. The chain joins TRBV28 to TRBJ2-7; possibly TRBD2 for D (6 bases). The length of the CDR3 is 20 residues. Germline CDR1 is MDHEN and CDR2 is SYDVKM. V lost 2 bases to trimming and J lost 1 base, with 27 bases between them. The CDR3 spells CASSLTIPTGLNGRSYEQYF. The CDR3 region has the DNA TGTGCCAGCAGTTTAACCATCCCAACAGGTTTAAACGGGAGATCCTACGAGCAGTACTTC.

The rearrangement links TRBV2 to TRBJ2-7, with TRBD2 as a possible D gene (5 bases). Per germline, CDR1 SNHLY and CDR2 FYNNEI. Trimming left V 7 bases short and J 6 bases short, with 10 bases between. The CDR3 runs to 11 residues. CDR3 sequence (DNA): TGTGCCAGCACGAGGGCGGGCGAGCAGTACTTC. As protein: CASTRAGEQYF. Full variable domain (missing parts from reference TRBV2 and TRBJ2-7): EPEVTQTPSHQVTQMGQEVILRCVPISNHLYFYWYRQILGQKVEFLVSFYNNEISEKSEIFDDQFSVERPDGSNFTLKIRSTKLEDSAMYFCASTRAGEQYFGPGTRLTVT.

The chain couples TRBV27 to TRBJ1-1; D is possibly TRBD1 (6 bases). V lost 6 bases and J lost 0, with 14 bases in between. The germline V gene has CDR1 MNHEY and CDR2 SMNVEV (reference sequence). The CDR3 sequence is 15 residues long. CDR3 in amino acids: CASSRQESLNTEAFF. DNA for the CDR3: TGTGCCAGCAGCCGACAGGAATCATTGAACACTGAAGCTTTCTTT.

The CDR3 reads CASSTTSGSTDTQYF. The CDR3 bases are TGTGCCAGCAGCACCACTAGCGGTAGCACAGATACGCAGTATTTT. The chain uses TRBV7-6 and TRBJ2-3; 8 bases are a match to TRBD2. Looked up from germline, CDR1 is SGHVS and CDR2 is FNYEAQ. The CDR3 loop spans 15 amino acids. J lost 0 bases, V lost 5 bases, and 4 bases had no gene match.

V gene TRBV4-1 combines with J gene TRBJ2-3, with D possibly TRBD2 on 6 matching bases. The CDR3 has 18 residues. V lost 0 bases and J lost 0, with 16 bases in between. Germline CDR1 reads MGHRA; CDR2 reads YSYEKL. The CDR3 region is CASSQDRLESGSTDTQYF. The DNA of the CDR3 is TGCGCCAGCAGCCAAGATAGGTTGGAGAGCGGGAGCACAGATACGCAGTATTTT.

This clone was observed a few times. The chain carries TRBV5-1 and TRBJ2-3, with D unclear. V lost 0 bases and J 6 bases, leaving 2 bases between the germline ends. The CDR3 has 11 residues. Germline loops: CDR1 SGHRS, CDR2 YFSETQ. CDR3 amino acids: CASSLADTQYF. Here the CDR3 DNA reads TGCGCCAGCAGCTTGGCGGATACGCAGTATTTT.

A few counts support this clone. This chain uses TRBV28 with TRBJ2-1; 7 nucleotides line up with TRBD2. V shed 1 base, J shed 4 bases, and the junction held 7 bases outside the gene matches. The germline gives CDR1 MDHEN, CDR2 SYDVKM. This CDR3 has 16 residues. The CDR3 spells CASSLSVRGKYNEQFF. CDR3 nucleotide sequence: TGTGCCAGCAGTTTATCGGTGCGGGGGAAGTACAATGAGCAGTTCTTC.

This clone was counted between two and nine times. The V gene is TRBV28, the J gene TRBJ2-7; TRBD1 matches 9 bases. The germline V gene encodes CDR1 MDHEN and CDR2 SYDVKM. This CDR3 has 14 residues. J gave up 4 bases and V 4 bases, and 5 bases lay outside the gene matches. CDR3 region: CASSSGQGFYEQYF. CDR3 nucleotide sequence: TGTGCCAGCAGTTCGGGACAGGGTTTTTACGAGCAGTACTTC.

This clone appeared a few times. In nucleotides, the CDR3 is TGTGCCAGCTCACGCGGGACAGGGGGTAATTCACCCCTCCACTTT. Amino acid sequence: CASSRGTGGNSPLHF. The rearrangement links TRBV18 to TRBJ1-6; 11 bases fit TRBD1. V lost 4 bases, J lost 6 bases, and 2 bases stayed unmatched. The V gene's germline CDR1 is KGHSH and CDR2 LQKENI. This CDR3 region has 15 residues.

The chain employs TRBV7-8 and TRBJ2-1; tentatively, D is TRBD2 (6 bases). In germline, CDR1 is SGHVS, CDR2 FQNEAQ. The CDR3 loop spans 16 amino acids. V was trimmed by 0 bases and J by 0 bases, leaving 9 bases between them. The CDR3 spells CASSLALGGSYNEQFF. CDR3 in DNA: TGTGCCAGCAGCTTAGCCCTCGGGGGCTCCTACAATGAGCAGTTCTTC.